What follows are 10 T cell receptor beta chains derived from one specimen sequenced in a study of shared clonotypes between healthy human individuals. TCRdb's copy holds only in-frame clones and misses some; the assay was immunoSEQ multiplex PCR. The data show roughly 2 million clones, 95% seen once. Material: naive CD4+ T cells sorted from blood. The subset: CD45RA+ positively selected. The receptors were gathered from a man aged 18 to 30 in good health.

This chain joins TRBV7-2 and TRBJ2-2, with 9 bases identical to TRBD1. Germline lookup yields CDR1 SGHTA and CDR2 FQGNSA. This CDR3 is 16 amino acids long. The junction had 9 bases not matched to a gene; V was cut back by 5 bases and J by 5 bases. The CDR3 DNA is TGTGCCAGCAGCAAGCGGACAGGGGTGGATACCGGGGAGCTGTTTTTT. Amino acid sequence: CASSKRTGVDTGELFF.

V and J are TRBV11-2 and TRBJ1-2; D possibly corresponds to TRBD1 (5 bases). Germline-derived CDR1 and CDR2 are SGHAT and FQNNGV. V was trimmed by 5 bases and J by 6 bases, leaving 13 bases between them. CDR3 length: 13 residues. The chain's CDR3 is CASSTALGDGYTF. In DNA form, the CDR3 reads TGTGCCAGCAGCACGGCGCTGGGGGATGGCTACACCTTC.

Notes on this clone: The sample holds other DNA sequences that translate to the same CDR3. This chain links TRBV6-5 with TRBJ1-2; 12 nucleotides line up with TRBD1. CDR3 size: 14 residues. V shed 3 bases, J shed 7 bases, and the junction held 3 bases outside the gene matches. CDR1 MNHEY and CDR2 SVGAGI come from the germline V gene. As DNA, the CDR3 is TGTGCCAGCAGTTATGGGACAGGGGGCGGTGGCTACACCTTC. Encoded protein: CASSYGTGGGGYTF.

The chain combines TRBV6-5 with TRBJ2-5, with 8 bases fitting TRBD1. The CDR3 contains 14 residues. CDR1 MNHEY and CDR2 SVGAGI come from the germline V gene. Trimming cost V 5 bases and J 2 bases; bases outside gene matches: 4. The CDR3 here is CASSRDRRQETQYF. The CDR3 bases are TGTGCCAGCAGTCGGGACAGGAGACAAGAGACCCAGTACTTC.

The genes are TRBV2 and TRBJ2-2, with no clear D. CDR3 size: 15 residues. V shed 6 bases and J shed 4 bases, with 15 bases lying between them. Per germline, CDR1 SNHLY and CDR2 FYNNEI. The CDR3 nucleotides read TGTGCCAGCAGGTTAGGGTCGCGTCCCACCGGGGAGCTGTTTTTT. Translated, it gives CASRLGSRPTGELFF.

The chain is built from TRBV11-2 and TRBJ2-7; unclear D gene. The CDR3 loop spans 15 amino acids. Per germline, CDR1 SGHAT and CDR2 FQNNGV. V shed 3 bases and J shed 1 base, with 13 bases lying between them. The CDR3, as DNA: TGTGCCAGCAGCTTCCGCAGCTCCGTTTCCTACGAGCAGTACTTC. Encoded protein: CASSFRSSVSYEQYF.

This clone was observed once. This chain uses TRBV20-1 with TRBJ2-7; D is unclear. The germline V and J ends were trimmed by 3 bases and 5 bases, with 5 bases remaining between them. CDR3 length equals 10 residues. Germline V gene sequence: CDR1 DFQATT, CDR2 SNEGSKA (reference sequence). For the CDR3, the DNA is TGCAGTGCTAGTGTGGACGAGCAGTACTTC. Protein: CSASVDEQYF.

The chain uses TRBV6-6 and TRBJ1-2; 8 nucleotides agree with TRBD1. The CDR3 consists of 14 residues. Germline values: CDR1 MNHNY, CDR2 SVGAGI (reference sequence). With V trimmed by 5 bases and J by 2 bases, 4 bases remained unmatched. CDR3 loop: CASSQWTGNYGYTF. The CDR3 DNA reads TGTGCCAGCAGTCAGTGGACAGGGAACTATGGCTACACCTTC.

The genes are TRBV4-2 and TRBJ1-6; a possible D gene is TRBD1 (5 bases). Germline lookup yields CDR1 LGHNA and CDR2 YNFKEQ. V was pared by 5 bases and J by 8 bases, with 19 bases between. This CDR3 spans 16 amino acids. The CDR3 protein is CASSTSGAGRDSPLHF. DNA of the CDR3: TGTGCCAGCAGCACTTCCGGGGCCGGCAGGGATTCACCCCTCCACTTT.

The chain is built from TRBV10-1 and TRBJ2-5, with D possibly matching TRBD1 (5 bases). Trimming stripped 3 bases from V and 4 bases from J, with 9 bases between. CDR3 length: 13 residues. Germline V CDR1 and CDR2: WNHNN, SYGVQD (reference sequence). CDR3: CASSDRVRETQYF. In nucleotides, the CDR3 is TGCGCCAGCAGTGACAGGGTTCGAGAGACCCAGTACTTC.